These 25 T cell receptor beta chains were sequenced from one sample in a study of T-cell reconstitution after alpha-beta-depleted transplantation in children. It was with unique molecular identifiers that the TCRbeta library was prepared. MiXCR, run by TCRdb on the PCR reads, gives a single entry per CDR3 protein. Of 700,000 to 950,000 distinct CDR3 sequences in the sample, roughly 15% were seen once. Material: PBMCs, mostly from graft donor cells, obtained 360 days after TCRalphabeta/CD19-depleted stem cell transplant. The receptors come from a male patient aged 10 to 17 who had a stem cell transplant for acute lymphoblastic leukemia, so the T cells may come from the graft donor.

This clonotype was seen a handful of times. In nucleotides, the CDR3 is TGTGCCAGCAGTTACGGGCAGCACACTGAAGCTTTCTTT. This codes for CASSYGQHTEAFF. The chain combines TRBV6-5 with TRBJ1-1; the D is unclear. Deletions cut 2 bases from V and 3 bases from J, with 7 bases between. CDR1 and CDR2 (germline): MNHEY, SVGAGI. This CDR3 is built from 13 residues.

This clonotype was seen a handful of times. V gene TRBV30 combines with J gene TRBJ2-3; no definite D call. V lost 0 bases to trimming and J lost 2 bases, with 6 bases between them. Germline V lookup: CDR1 GTSNPN, CDR2 SVGIG (reference sequence). The CDR3 consists of 13 residues. The CDR3 sequence: CAWSVGLTDTQYF. CDR3 sequence (DNA): TGTGCCTGGAGTGTAGGCCTCACAGATACGCAGTATTTT. Variable domain in full (rest from reference TRBV30 and TRBJ2-3): SQTIHQWPATLVQPVGSPLSLECTVEGTSNPNLYWYRQAAGRGLQLLFYSVGIGQISSEVPQNLSASRPQDRQFILSSKKLLLSDSGFYLCAWSVGLTDTQYFGPGTRLTVL.

The V and J genes are TRBV29-1 and TRBJ2-7; 8 bases fit TRBD2. The germline V gene has CDR1 SQVTM and CDR2 ANQGSEA. This CDR3 region has 12 residues. V shed 7 bases and J 0 bases; nucleotides not matched to a gene: 2. The DNA of the CDR3 is TGCAGCGGTAGCGGGAACTCCTACGAGCAGTACTTC. It codes for CSGSGNSYEQYF.

This clonotype was seen a few times. The chain is built from TRBV3-1 and TRBJ2-7; D uncertain. Germline CDR1 reads LGHDT; CDR2 reads YNNKEL (reference sequence). V lost 4 bases and J lost 0, with 13 bases in between. The CDR3 has 15 residues. CDR3 loop: CASSPRDRSSYEQYF. The CDR3 DNA reads TGTGCCAGCAGCCCCCGAGATAGAAGCTCCTACGAGCAGTACTTC.

This clonotype was seen a few times. V usage is TRBV7-3 and J usage is TRBJ2-7, with 10 positions matching TRBD2. V lost 3 bases and J lost 4; bases outside the gene matches: 3. Germline V gene data show CDR1 as SGHTA and CDR2 as FQGTGA. The CDR3 contains 14 residues. CDR3 nucleotide sequence: TGTGCCAGCAGCTTGTATAGCGGGAGGTACGAGCAGTACTTC. Protein product: CASSLYSGRYEQYF.

This clonotype was counted only a few times. The V call is TRBV10-3, the J call TRBJ2-2; 9 bases agree with TRBD2. CDR1 and CDR2 from the germline V gene are ENHRY and SYGVKD. The trim removed 2 bases at V and 1 base at J, leaving 8 bases unmatched. The CDR3 is 18 amino acids. The DNA of the CDR3 is TGTGCCATCAGTGAGCCGGGGACTAGCTTCTTGAACACCGGGGAGCTGTTTTTT. It specifies CAISEPGTSFLNTGELFF.

The rearrangement links TRBV6-1 to TRBJ2-1, with D unclear. CDR1 MNHNS and CDR2 SASEGT come from the germline V gene. V was shortened by 7 bases and J by 2 bases, with 18 bases between the two germline ends. This CDR3 comprises 16 residues. For the CDR3, the DNA is TGTGCCAGCAACCCCCTAGGGTCCGAAACCTACAATGAGCAGTTCTTC. It encodes CASNPLGSETYNEQFF.

This chain joins TRBV7-2 and TRBJ2-1, with D possibly matching TRBD1 (7 bases). V was shortened by 3 bases and J by 8 bases, with 14 bases between the two germline ends. Germline V gene lookup returns CDR1 SGHTA and CDR2 FQGNSA. The CDR3 runs 14 residues. This CDR3 is CASSFERRGHEQFF. DNA of the CDR3: TGTGCCAGCAGCTTTGAGCGGAGGGGGCATGAGCAGTTCTTC.

In this sample, this clonotype turned up a few times. The chain uses TRBV29-1 and TRBJ2-7, with 9 bases identical to TRBD1. Germline assignment: CDR1 SQVTM and CDR2 ANQGSEA. V shed 4 bases and J 3 bases; nucleotides not matched to a gene: 10. There are 15 residues in the CDR3. CDR3 sequence (DNA): TGCAGCGTTGGGGCCCCGGGACAGGGCCACTACGAGCAGTACTTC. Translated, it gives CSVGAPGQGHYEQYF.

The gene calls are TRBV20-1 and TRBJ2-1; TRBD1 might be the D (6 bases). V shed 5 bases and J shed 0 bases, with 11 bases lying between them. This CDR3 spans 14 amino acids. The germline V gene has CDR1 DFQATT and CDR2 SNEGSKA (reference sequence). In DNA, the CDR3 is TGCAGTGCTCTATTGACAGGCTCCTACAATGAGCAGTTCTTC. Translated: CSALLTGSYNEQFF.

This clonotype has only a few counts. The rearrangement joins TRBV11-3 to TRBJ2-2, with 10 positions matching TRBD1. V dropped 5 bases and J dropped 6; count of bases not matched to a gene: 6. Per the germline V gene, CDR1 is SGHNT and CDR2 is YENEEA. The CDR3 is 15 amino acids. The CDR3 sequence: CASSRTGGLSGELFF. CDR3 DNA: TGTGCCAGCAGCCGGACAGGGGGTTTGTCCGGGGAGCTGTTTTTT.

This clonotype occurred once. The gene calls are TRBV6-1 and TRBJ2-7; 10 bases line up with TRBD2. CDR3 size: 14 residues. V dropped 7 bases and J dropped 3; count of bases not matched to a gene: 6. The germline CDR1 and CDR2 sequences are MNHNS and SASEGT. In nucleotides, the CDR3 is TGTGCCAGCAATCCTAGCGGGAGCCTCTACGAGCAGTACTTC. Translated: CASNPSGSLYEQYF.

The genes are TRBV11-1 and TRBJ2-3; maybe TRBD1 (5 bases). Germline V gene lookup returns CDR1 SGHAT and CDR2 FQDESV (reference sequence). V lost 1 base, J lost 2 bases, and 19 bases lay in between. CDR3 length: 18 residues. Written as DNA, the CDR3 is TGTGCCAGCAGCTTAGTAAACAGGTTGATGTCCTTCACAGATACGCAGTATTTT. This gives the protein CASSLVNRLMSFTDTQYF.

The rearrangement links TRBV13 to TRBJ2-1; tentatively, D is TRBD2 (6 bases). CDR3 length: 15 residues. Looked up from germline, CDR1 is PRHDT and CDR2 is FYEKMQ (reference sequence). With 5 bases removed from V and 5 bases from J, the gap between germline ends came to 16 bases. The CDR3 bases are TGTGCCAGCAGCCCCCGGGCCTGGGGGGACAATGAGCAGTTCTTC. Translating it yields CASSPRAWGDNEQFF.

This clonotype was observed at least ten times. The chain combines TRBV18 with TRBJ2-7; TRBD1 or TRBD2 may be the D gene (5 bases each). Germline CDR1 KGHSH, CDR2 LQKENI. The V end was cut by 1 base, the J end by 2 bases, with 15 bases between. The CDR3 extends over 16 amino acids. CDR3 nucleotide sequence: TGTGCCAGCTCACCACTAATTCAGGGAGATCCCTACGAGCAGTACTTC. Encoded protein: CASSPLIQGDPYEQYF.

The CDR3 region is CATSRVSEGGYGYTF. In DNA, the CDR3 is TGTGCCACCAGCAGAGTCTCCGAGGGGGGTTATGGCTACACCTTC. The genes are TRBV15 and TRBJ1-2; a weak D match, TRBD1 (6 bases). Germline V gene data show CDR1 as LNHNV and CDR2 as YYDKDF (reference sequence). The length of the CDR3 is 15 residues. The V end lost 1 base, the J end lost 5 bases, and 14 bases lay between the germline ends.

This clonotype showed up just a few times. The V gene is TRBV15, the J gene TRBJ1-4; D is possibly TRBD1 (5 bases). There are 14 residues in the CDR3. Germline loops: CDR1 LNHNV, CDR2 YYDKDF (reference sequence). The V and J ends lost 3 bases and 6 bases respectively, with 11 bases between them. The CDR3 is CATSRGLLDEKLFF. CDR3 sequence (DNA): TGTGCCACCAGCAGGGGACTGCTTGATGAAAAACTGTTTTTT.

In its sample, this clonotype was seen a few times. The chain joins TRBV3-1 to TRBJ2-1; D is ambiguous. Trimming left V 3 bases short and J 8 bases short, with 11 bases between. The CDR3 totals 13 residues. Germline-derived CDR1 and CDR2 are LGHDT and YNNKEL (reference sequence). The CDR3 nucleotides read TGTGCCAGCAGCCACCTTTCCGTGGATGAGCAGTTCTTC. It specifies CASSHLSVDEQFF.

The genes are TRBV10-1 and TRBJ2-3; TRBD2 matches at 9 bases. With 5 bases clipped from V and 6 bases from J, the junction kept 9 bases outside the gene matches. This CDR3 has 15 amino acids. Germline V lookup: CDR1 WNHNN, CDR2 SYGVQD (reference sequence). The CDR3, as DNA: TGCGCCAGCAGTCTACTAGCGGGTCTAGGGGATACGCAGTATTTT. Amino acid sequence: CASSLLAGLGDTQYF.

This clonotype came up many times. In DNA, the CDR3 is TGCAGCTTGGGACTGATTGGGGTTGGCTCCTACAATGAGCAGTTCTTC. The encoded protein is CSLGLIGVGSYNEQFF. V usage is TRBV29-1 and J usage is TRBJ2-1, with D possibly being TRBD2 (6 bases). The V gene lost 8 bases and the J gene lost 0 bases, with 20 bases spanning the gap. Looked up from germline, CDR1 is SQVTM and CDR2 is ANQGSEA. The CDR3 length is 16 residues.

This clonotype was recorded a few times. V usage is TRBV7-9 and J usage is TRBJ2-5; 7 nucleotides align to TRBD1. Losses at the gene ends were 3 bases for V and 3 bases for J; bases not matched to a gene: 7. The CDR3 covers 15 residues. Per the germline V gene, CDR1 is SEHNR and CDR2 is FQNEAQ (reference sequence). The CDR3 loop reads CASSFLGTVKETQYF. CDR3 nucleotides: TGTGCCAGCAGCTTTCTCGGGACAGTCAAAGAGACCCAGTACTTC.

The chain carries TRBV5-1 and TRBJ2-7, with 9 bases lining up with TRBD1. This CDR3 is 15 amino acids long. The germline CDR1 and CDR2 sequences are SGHRS and YFSETQ. Trimming cost V 3 bases and J 3 bases; bases outside gene matches: 7. This CDR3 is CASSWDRDFNYEQYF. DNA of the CDR3: TGCGCCAGCAGCTGGGACAGGGACTTTAACTACGAGCAGTACTTC.

The J gene is TRBJ2-1, the V gene TRBV5-1; D gene unclear. The V end was cut by 3 bases, the J end by 2 bases, with 15 bases between. Germline V gene sequence: CDR1 SGHRS, CDR2 YFSETQ. There are 16 residues in the CDR3. The CDR3 is CASSSPEESAYNEQFF. The DNA for the CDR3 is TGCGCCAGCAGCTCCCCCGAGGAGTCTGCCTACAATGAGCAGTTCTTC.

This clonotype was observed a few times. The DNA of the CDR3 is TGTGCCAGCAGCTTAGCGGGCATGGAAAAACTGTTTTTT. Translation gives CASSLAGMEKLFF. The chain combines TRBV7-9 with TRBJ1-4; D gene unclear. V gave up 0 bases and J gave up 8 bases, with 7 bases separating them. Germline V gene sequence: CDR1 SEHNR, CDR2 FQNEAQ (reference sequence). The CDR3 is made up of 13 amino acids.

This clonotype turned up a few times. The chain combines TRBV27 with TRBJ2-1; a possible D gene is TRBD1 (5 bases). V was trimmed by 4 bases and J by 13 bases, leaving 11 bases between them. This CDR3 is built from 11 residues. Germline CDR1 is MNHEY and CDR2 is SMNVEV (reference sequence). The CDR3 is CASSSQGSQFF. The CDR3, as DNA: TGTGCCAGCAGTTCCCAGGGTTCCCAGTTCTTC.